This T cell receptor (beta chain) was captured by sequencing in a study of T-cell memory formation after mild COVID-19. Study-level information: Most TCR clusters belonged to a single donor.

Findings and caveats of the study: Pre-infection memory held some responding clones, suggesting pre-existing cross-reactive T cells responded. Second-wave clones peaking on day 37 lacked confirmed SARS-CoV-2 specificity.

This clonotype was seen many times. What it recognizes is unknown. TCRdb re-derived calls from the 5' RACE reads in MiXCR, one entry per CDR3 protein. The repertoire holds approximately 290,000 distinct CDR3 sequences, around 8% seen once, with 20% to 25% in the top ten. Germline values: CDR1 MNHEY, CDR2 SVGAGI. V lost 6 bases, J lost 2 bases, and 20 bases lay in between. This CDR3 spans 16 amino acids. Sequencing was carried out using PBMCs or a T cell subset sorted from them (not recorded which). This TCR derives from a man aged 18 to 30 who had mild COVID-19 (a few samples of this study predate the infection). Cell type and time point are not known. The V gene is TRBV6-5, the J gene TRBJ2-7; a possible D gene is TRBD2 (5 bases). In DNA form, the CDR3 reads TGTGCCAGCAGCCAGAATGCCGGGGTCATCACCTACGAGCAGTACTTC. As protein: CASSQNAGVITYEQYF.